These 20 T cell receptor beta chains were all obtained from the same sample, sequenced in a study of regulatory T cells in long-lasting Graves disease. Time point indicated: persistent/refractory GD, antithyroid drugs over 5 years with positive TRAb. Construction of the TCR library relied on RNA isolated from PBMCs. Construction of TCR beta libraries relied on iRepertoire HTBI primers and on Arm-PCR targeting CDR3 regions. TCRdb re-derived calls from the multiplex PCR reads in MiXCR, one entry per CDR3 protein. The sample records around 430,000 distinct CDR3 sequences, about 20% being singletons. This specimen consisted of peripheral blood mononuclear cells (PBMCs), obtained when the disease was refractory, from a patient treated with antithyroid drugs. The receptors were gathered from a female donor with Graves disease.

In this sample, this clonotype turned up a few times. This chain joins TRBV12-3 or TRBV12-4 and TRBJ2-2, with 8 bases aligning to TRBD1. V trimming: 6 bases; J trimming: 5 bases; junction bases outside the gene matches: 5. This CDR3 is built from 14 residues. The chain's CDR3 is CASRRQGWTGELFF. CDR3 nucleotide sequence: TGTGCCAGCAGGAGACAGGGGTGGACCGGGGAGCTGTTTTTT.

This clonotype has only a few counts. Being one base from a much bigger clone, this may be a read error. The genes are TRBV29-1 and TRBJ1-2; TRBD1 matches 8 bases. V gave up 3 bases and J gave up 6 bases; unmatched junction bases: 6. The germline gives CDR1 SQVTM, CDR2 ANQGSEA. This CDR3 is 13 amino acids long. For the CDR3, the DNA is TGCAGCGTTGAGGGGGCAGGGGGCAATGGCTACACCTTC. Translating gives CSVEGAGGNGYTF.

This clonotype was recorded many times. The chain uses TRBV20-1 and TRBJ2-7; TRBD2 matches at 10 bases. The J segment lost 3 bases and the V segment lost 7 bases, leaving 9 bases of the junction unmatched. The CDR3 contains 14 residues. Germline lookup yields CDR1 DFQATT and CDR2 SNEGSKA (reference sequence). Here the CDR3 reads CSESTGTSDYEQYF. CDR3 nucleotide sequence: TGCAGTGAATCAACCGGGACTAGCGACTACGAGCAGTACTTC.

The table lists this clonotype with a few counts. The J gene is TRBJ2-1, the V gene TRBV12-5; TRBD1 might be the D (9 bases). In germline, CDR1 is LGHNT, CDR2 FRNRAP. The CDR3 extends over 22 amino acids. V was shortened by 5 bases and J by 3 bases, with 35 bases between the two germline ends. The CDR3 region is CASGPKLGQGRVTGGGYNEQFF. The CDR3 nucleotides read TGTGCTAGTGGTCCGAAACTCGGACAGGGGAGAGTCACGGGAGGGGGCTACAATGAGCAGTTCTTC.

This clonotype has a handful of counts. V gene TRBV7-8 combines with J gene TRBJ1-4, with 8 bases fitting TRBD1. This CDR3 has 16 amino acids. Germline CDR1 SGHVS, CDR2 FQNEAQ. The V gene end was trimmed by 0 bases and the J gene end by 7 bases; junction bases not matched to a gene: 7. CDR3 coding DNA: TGTGCCAGCAGCTTAGCGAACGGACAGGGCACTGAAAAACTGTTTTTT. This sequence encodes CASSLANGQGTEKLFF.

Comments on this clonotype: At one end the junction does not follow the germline gene, possibly because of a read error. This rearrangement joins TRBV2 to TRBJ2-7; 8 bases match TRBD1. Germline V lookup: CDR1 SNHLY, CDR2 FYNNEI. The CDR3 runs 14 residues. CDR3 in amino acids: CASRRDRGSHEQYF. DNA of the CDR3: TGTGCCAGCAGAAGAGACAGGGGCTCCCACGAGCAGTACTTC.

The CDR3 sequence: CASSQEDSGLNYGYTF. As DNA, the CDR3 is TGCGCCAGCAGCCAAGAGGATTCAGGGTTGAACTATGGCTACACCTTC. The chain employs TRBV4-1 and TRBJ1-2; possible D gene TRBD1, 5 bases. The CDR3 length is 16 residues. With 0 bases removed from V and 2 bases from J, the gap between germline ends came to 13 bases. CDR1 and CDR2 from the germline V gene are MGHRA and YSYEKL.

In its sample, this clonotype was seen a few times. CDR3 DNA sequence: TGTGCCAGCAGTTTAGGAGTGGGTGGAAACACCATATATTTT. Encoded protein: CASSLGVGGNTIYF. This chain joins TRBV12-3 or TRBV12-4 and TRBJ1-3; D uncertain. V lost 1 base, J lost 3 bases, and 7 bases lay in between. CDR3 size: 14 residues.

There are many counts of this clonotype. The chain carries TRBV7-2 and TRBJ2-2; no clear D. Germline V gene data show CDR1 as SGHTA and CDR2 as FQGNSA. The CDR3 consists of 15 residues. Trimming took 1 base from V and 3 from J, leaving 9 bases between them. This CDR3 reads CASSLDTAYTGELFF. The CDR3 bases are TGTGCCAGCAGCTTAGACACAGCCTACACCGGGGAGCTGTTTTTT.

The chain joins TRBV3-1 to TRBJ1-4; TRBD1 might be the D (5 bases). CDR3 length: 15 amino acids. The germline gives CDR1 LGHDT, CDR2 YNNKEL (reference sequence). The V gene lost 3 bases and the J gene lost 1 base, with 9 bases spanning the gap. The CDR3 DNA follows: TGTGCCAGCAGCCAGGGGGAACTAACTAATGAAAAACTGTTTTTT. This codes for CASSQGELTNEKLFF.

The V and J genes are TRBV19 and TRBJ2-7; perhaps TRBD2 as D (5 bases). CDR3 length equals 14 residues. The germline V gene has CDR1 LNHDA and CDR2 SQIVND (reference sequence). V lost 1 base to trimming and J lost 2 bases, with 9 bases between them. CDR3 sequence: CASSIGSGTYEQYF. The CDR3 nucleotides read TGTGCCAGTAGTATAGGGAGCGGAACCTACGAGCAGTACTTC.

This clonotype was found a few times. The CDR3 loop reads CASSLGPSTNEKLFF. The DNA of the CDR3 is TGCGCCAGCAGCTTGGGGCCTTCAACTAATGAAAAACTGTTTTTT. This chain uses TRBV5-1 with TRBJ1-4; no definite D call. This CDR3 region has 15 residues. Germline V CDR1 and CDR2: SGHRS, YFSETQ. V lost 0 bases to trimming and J lost 0 bases, with 6 bases between them.

This clonotype was picked up many times. This chain links TRBV10-3 with TRBJ1-1; D gene ambiguous. Germline loops: CDR1 ENHRY, CDR2 SYGVKD. The CDR3 spans 15 residues. Trimming removed 2 bases from V and 1 base from J, with 11 bases in between. The CDR3 spells CAISEQWSPNTEAFF. The CDR3 nucleotides read TGTGCCATCAGTGAGCAGTGGTCCCCGAACACTGAAGCTTTCTTT.

This clonotype was seen at least ten times. The V call is TRBV6-1, the J call TRBJ1-2, with D maybe TRBD1 (6 bases). V dropped 2 bases and J dropped 4 bases, with 14 bases sitting between them. The V gene's germline CDR1 is MNHNS and CDR2 SASEGT. This CDR3 is built from 15 residues. The CDR3 region is CASSENWGGSYGYTF. The CDR3 DNA follows: TGTGCCAGCAGTGAAAATTGGGGGGGCAGCTATGGCTACACCTTC.

Points on this clonotype: Since a much larger clone is just one base distant, this may be a read error. The gene calls are TRBV7-8 and TRBJ2-7, with D perhaps matching TRBD2 (7 bases). The CDR3 totals 14 residues. V dropped 5 bases and J dropped 4 bases, with 15 bases sitting between them. Germline V gene lookup returns CDR1 SGHVS and CDR2 FQNEAQ. The CDR3 DNA is TGTGCCAGCAGCCAGAGGGCGGGGGCGTACGAGCAGTACTTC. This translates into CASSQRAGAYEQYF.

The sample holds a few counts of this clonotype. The chain couples TRBV19 to TRBJ1-2; D is ambiguous. Germline V CDR1 and CDR2: LNHDA, SQIVND (reference sequence). V lost 3 bases and J lost 0, with 8 bases in between. The CDR3 covers 14 residues. The CDR3 DNA is TGTGCCAGTAGTATCGGACTGGCTAACTATGGCTACACCTTC. Translated: CASSIGLANYGYTF.

The rearrangement joins TRBV14 to TRBJ1-1, with D tentatively TRBD1 (6 bases). The V end was cut by 2 bases, the J end by 8 bases, with 15 bases between. CDR3 length: 14 amino acids. The germline gives CDR1 SGHDN, CDR2 FVKESK. The CDR3 protein is CASSQSTGFLEAFF. The CDR3 region has the DNA TGTGCCAGCAGCCAAAGTACAGGGTTTCTCGAAGCTTTCTTT.

The gene calls are TRBV7-2 and TRBJ1-1; weak D call: TRBD1 (5 bases). CDR1 is SGHTA and CDR2 is FQGNSA in the germline V gene. Trimming stripped 4 bases from V and 4 bases from J, with 16 bases between. The CDR3 is made up of 15 amino acids. The CDR3 nucleotides read TGTGCCAGCAGCTCCACCGGAGGGGCCGGCACTGAAGCTTTCTTT. Translated, it gives CASSSTGGAGTEAFF.

This clonotype was picked up many times. This chain connects TRBV28 to TRBJ1-1, with TRBD1 as a possible D gene (5 bases). Germline assignment: CDR1 MDHEN and CDR2 SYDVKM. The CDR3 is 17 amino acids. Trimming left V 4 bases short and J 4 bases short, with 22 bases between. The CDR3 protein is CASSWRGREEMSTEAFF. CDR3 DNA: TGTGCCAGCAGTTGGCGCGGCAGGGAGGAGATGAGCACTGAAGCTTTCTTT.

This clonotype was counted at least ten times. The V and J genes are TRBV7-2 and TRBJ2-5, with no clear D. V gave up 0 bases and J gave up 5 bases, with 10 bases separating them. Per germline, CDR1 SGHTA and CDR2 FQGNSA. The CDR3 extends over 14 amino acids. The DNA for the CDR3 is TGTGCCAGCAGCTTAGCGGTGGTCGCTGAGACCCAGTACTTC. Translated: CASSLAVVAETQYF.